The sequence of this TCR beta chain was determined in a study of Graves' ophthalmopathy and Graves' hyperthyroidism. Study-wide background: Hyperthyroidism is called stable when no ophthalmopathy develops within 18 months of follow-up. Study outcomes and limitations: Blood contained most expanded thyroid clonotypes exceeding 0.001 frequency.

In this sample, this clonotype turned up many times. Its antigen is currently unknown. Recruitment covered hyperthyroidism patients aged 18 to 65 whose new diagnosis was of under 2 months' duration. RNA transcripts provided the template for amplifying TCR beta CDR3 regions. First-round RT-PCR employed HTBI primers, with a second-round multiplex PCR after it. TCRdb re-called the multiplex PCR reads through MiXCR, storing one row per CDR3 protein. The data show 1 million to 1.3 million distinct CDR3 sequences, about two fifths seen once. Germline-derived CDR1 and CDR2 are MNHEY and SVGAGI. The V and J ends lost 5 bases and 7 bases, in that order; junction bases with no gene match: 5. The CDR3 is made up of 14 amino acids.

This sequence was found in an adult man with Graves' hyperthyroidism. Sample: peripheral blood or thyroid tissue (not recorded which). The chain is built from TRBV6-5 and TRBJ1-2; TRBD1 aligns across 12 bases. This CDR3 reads CASSPGQGAFGYTF. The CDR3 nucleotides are TGTGCCAGCAGTCCGGGACAGGGGGCCTTTGGCTACACCTTC.